The 25 T cell receptor beta chains presented below share a single source sample, sequenced in a study of blood T cells in healthy people across ages. A second about 6 to 12 cycle PCR used barcoded and J-beta primers. TCRdb reprocessed the 5' RACE reads via MiXCR and lists one record per CDR3 protein. The sample records 650,000 to 800,000 distinct CDR3 sequences, under 65% being singletons. The sample was blood. These TCRs come from a woman aged 80 or older in good health.

This clonotype was seen a handful of times. The rearrangement uses TRBV29-1 and TRBJ2-3; possibly TRBD1 for D (5 bases). Trimming shortened V by 3 bases and J by 3 bases, and 13 bases separated the two germline ends. Germline V gene data show CDR1 as SQVTM and CDR2 as ANQGSEA. The CDR3 is 14 amino acids. The CDR3 loop is CSVEKGIGTDTQYF. CDR3 coding DNA: TGCAGCGTTGAGAAGGGGATCGGTACAGATACGCAGTATTTT.

This chain links TRBV4-2 with TRBJ1-2; 8 nucleotides match TRBD1. CDR1 LGHNA and CDR2 YNFKEQ come from the germline V gene. V trimming: 4 bases; J trimming: 2 bases; junction bases outside the gene matches: 6. The CDR3 is made up of 15 amino acids. The CDR3, as DNA: TGTGCCAGCAGCCCCGGACAGGGAGGGAACTATGGCTACACCTTC. Its protein is CASSPGQGGNYGYTF.

Comment on this clonotype: A much larger clone is a single base away; this may be a read error. This chain links TRBV12-3 or TRBV12-4 with TRBJ1-5, with TRBD1 matching over 7 bases. The trim removed 5 bases at V and 5 bases at J, leaving 6 bases unmatched. The CDR3 loop spans 14 amino acids. The CDR3 region has the DNA TGTGCCAGCAGTAACGACAGGGTAGATCAGCCCCAGCATTTT. It specifies CASSNDRVDQPQHF.

There are many counts of this clonotype. Here the CDR3 DNA reads TGTGCCAGCAGCCGACAGGGTACGTCTGCCTTCTCTTACGAGCAGTACTTC. Amino acid sequence: CASSRQGTSAFSYEQYF. The V and J genes are TRBV6-5 and TRBJ2-7, with 7 bases fitting TRBD1. After removal of 6 bases from V and 4 bases from J, the junction contained 18 bases not matched to a gene. Germline lookup yields CDR1 MNHEY and CDR2 SVGAGI. The CDR3 is 17 residues long.

The CDR3 sequence: CASSLEGFLSTDTQYF. The CDR3 DNA reads as TGTGCCAGCAGCTTAGAGGGATTTCTTAGCACAGATACGCAGTATTTT. The rearrangement joins TRBV7-8 to TRBJ2-3; no clear D. V was trimmed by 1 base and J by 0 bases, leaving 11 bases between them. Germline V gene sequence: CDR1 SGHVS, CDR2 FQNEAQ. The length of the CDR3 is 16 residues.

This clonotype was counted at least ten times. This sequence joins TRBV24-1 and TRBJ2-5; the D is unclear. The CDR3 length is 12 residues. V lost 6 bases and J lost 4, with 8 bases in between. Germline assignment: CDR1 KGHDR and CDR2 SFDVKD. CDR3 DNA: TGTGCCACCAGTTTTGGGCGAGAGACCCAGTACTTC. It is translated as CATSFGRETQYF.

The chain recombines TRBV20-1 with TRBJ1-1; no firm D call. Trimming stripped 0 bases from V and 3 bases from J, with 11 bases between. The V gene's germline CDR1 is DFQATT and CDR2 SNEGSKA (reference sequence). The CDR3 runs to 14 residues. The CDR3 DNA reads as TGCAGTGCTAGAGATATTCCGAGGGACACTGAAGCTTTCTTT. Translated, it gives CSARDIPRDTEAFF.

V is TRBV29-1 and J is TRBJ2-7; maybe TRBD1 (6 bases). The V end lost 5 bases, the J end lost 2 bases, and 13 bases lay between the germline ends. The CDR3 runs 13 residues. In germline, CDR1 is SQVTM, CDR2 ANQGSEA. CDR3 sequence: CSVSDSSTYEQYF. The CDR3 DNA is TGCAGCGTTTCGGACAGTAGTACCTACGAGCAGTACTTC.

V and J are TRBV7-2 and TRBJ2-6; D is undetermined. Germline assignment: CDR1 SGHTA and CDR2 FQGNSA. V lost 1 base, J lost 1 base, and 14 bases lay in between. The CDR3 covers 18 residues. CDR3 nucleotide sequence: TGTGCCAGCAGCTTAGTTAGGGCGGAACGTTCTGGGGCCAACGTCCTGACTTTC. Translated: CASSLVRAERSGANVLTF.

This sequence joins TRBV3-1 and TRBJ1-2; no clear D. The ends were cut back, 0 bases at V and 13 bases at J, with 12 bases in the middle. Germline CDR1 and CDR2: LGHDT and YNNKEL (reference sequence). The CDR3 runs to 12 residues. CDR3 coding DNA: TGTGCCAGCAGCCAAGAAATCCCGCCTCTCACCTTC. This sequence encodes CASSQEIPPLTF.

Points on this clonotype: A much larger clone lies one base from this, so it may be a read error. The CDR3 DNA reads TGTGCCAGCAGTGGGACAGGGATATTCAATGAGCAGTACTTC. Translating it yields CASSGTGIFNEQYF. V usage is TRBV7-9 and J usage is TRBJ2-7; 9 nucleotides agree with TRBD1. V trimming: 6 bases; J trimming: 7 bases; junction bases outside the gene matches: 10. The germline V gene encodes CDR1 SEHNR and CDR2 FQNEAQ (reference sequence). The CDR3 has 14 residues.

The chain carries TRBV6-1 and TRBJ2-3, with D unclear. Germline loops: CDR1 MNHNS, CDR2 SASEGT. Trimming removed 8 bases from V and 2 bases from J, with 14 bases in between. CDR3 length: 14 residues. CDR3 nucleotides: TGTGCCAGCCGTCGGTATCCACTCACAGATACGCAGTATTTT. Protein sequence: CASRRYPLTDTQYF.

On this clonotype: Since a much larger clone is just one base distant, this may be a read error. The chain combines TRBV2 with TRBJ1-1; possible D gene TRBD1, 6 bases. The CDR3 consists of 12 residues. The germline V gene encodes CDR1 SNHLY and CDR2 FYNNEI. CDR3 DNA sequence: TGTGTCAGTCTCAGGGGGAACACTGAAGCTTTCTTT. Protein: CVSLRGNTEAFF. Together with reference TRBV2 and TRBJ1-1, the CDR3 gives the full variable domain: EPEVTQTPSHQVTQMGQEVILRCVPISNHLYFYWYRQILGQKVEFLVSFYNNEISEKSEIFDDQFSVERPDGSNFTLKIRSTKLEDSAMYFCVSLRGNTEAFFGQGTRLTVV.

This clonotype was recorded a few times. The chain has TRBV28 and TRBJ2-7; 7 bases line up with TRBD2. CDR1 is MDHEN, CDR2 SYDVKM, per germline. V shed 7 bases, J shed 2 bases, and the junction held 5 bases outside the gene matches. CDR3 length equals 13 residues. CDR3 sequence (DNA): TGTGCCAGCATACTTGCGGGGGCCTACGAGCAGTACTTC. Protein product: CASILAGAYEQYF.

In its sample, this clonotype was seen many times. The rearrangement uses TRBV5-6 and TRBJ1-5; 7 nucleotides line up with TRBD1. Looked up from germline, CDR1 is SGHDT and CDR2 is YYEEEE. The CDR3 runs to 14 residues. V shed 4 bases and J 3 bases; nucleotides not matched to a gene: 4. The CDR3 DNA is TGTGCCAGCAGCGTTGGGACAGTCAATCAGCCCCAGCATTTT. Amino acids: CASSVGTVNQPQHF.

This clonotype was seen a handful of times. CDR3: CASSKGQGEGEQFF. In DNA form, the CDR3 reads TGTGCCAGCAGCAAGGGTCAGGGTGAGGGTGAGCAGTTCTTC. The chain links TRBV21-1 to TRBJ2-1; the table's TRBD1 call for D was not verified on the DNA. TRBV21-1 is designated a pseudogene. CDR3 length: 14 residues.

This clonotype was found a few times. This chain links TRBV3-1 with TRBJ2-7; 12 bases map to TRBD2. The germline V gene has CDR1 LGHDT and CDR2 YNNKEL (reference sequence). The CDR3 runs 15 residues. The trim removed 4 bases at V and 4 bases at J, leaving 5 bases unmatched. The CDR3 region has the DNA TGTGCCAGCAGCCTGACTAGCGGGAGCGTATACGAGCAGTACTTC. Translation gives CASSLTSGSVYEQYF.

This clonotype was seen many times. CDR3 nucleotide sequence: TGTGCCAGCAGCCAACGCAGGTCGGAGACCCAGTACTTC. Translated: CASSQRRSETQYF. The chain joins TRBV3-1 to TRBJ2-5; D uncertain. CDR3 length equals 13 residues. Per the germline V gene, CDR1 is LGHDT and CDR2 is YNNKEL (reference sequence). The V end lost 2 bases, the J end lost 5 bases, and 9 bases lay between the germline ends.

This clonotype was observed at least ten times. This rearrangement joins TRBV27 to TRBJ2-1; a possible D gene is TRBD2 (6 bases). CDR3 size: 16 residues. Trimming took 1 base from V and 0 from J, leaving 10 bases between them. Per the germline V gene, CDR1 is MNHEY and CDR2 is SMNVEV (reference sequence). The CDR3 sequence is CASSLYSGSSYNEQFF. The DNA for the CDR3 is TGTGCCAGCAGTTTATATAGCGGCAGCTCCTACAATGAGCAGTTCTTC.

This clonotype was picked up many times. The J gene is TRBJ2-3, the V gene TRBV2, with a weak D call TRBD1 (5 bases). V was pared by 7 bases and J by 3 bases, with 11 bases between. In germline, CDR1 is SNHLY, CDR2 FYNNEI. The CDR3 is 13 amino acids. CDR3 sequence (DNA): TGTGCCAGCATGGCCAGGGTAACAGATACGCAGTATTTT. This codes for CASMARVTDTQYF.

Ten or more counts support this clonotype. The V and J genes are TRBV28 and TRBJ2-1; possible D gene TRBD1, 5 bases. Germline values: CDR1 MDHEN, CDR2 SYDVKM. V was pared by 2 bases and J by 8 bases, with 10 bases between. This CDR3 spans 13 amino acids. Written as DNA, the CDR3 is TGTGCCAGCAGTTTAGGTCAGGGCTATGAGCAGTTCTTC. Amino acid sequence: CASSLGQGYEQFF. Full variable domain (rest looked up from reference TRBV28 and TRBJ2-1): DVKVTQSSRYLVKRTGEKVFLECVQDMDHENMFWYRQDPGLGLRLIYFSYDVKMKEKGDIPEGYSVSREKKERFSLILESASTNQTSMYLCASSLGQGYEQFFGPGTRLTVL.

This clonotype was recorded once. The V gene is TRBV4-3, the J gene TRBJ2-4; D possibly corresponds to TRBD1 (6 bases). The end of the DNA aligns better with TRBJ2-5, so the J call may be wrong. The length of the CDR3 is 14 residues. Germline CDR1 and CDR2: LGHNA and YSLEER. The DNA of the CDR3 is TGCGCCAGCAGCCAAGGAGCAGGGGAAGAGACCCAGTACTTC. It translates to CASSQGAGEETQYF.

This clonotype has a handful of counts. A much larger clonotype is one base distant, so this may be a read error. V usage is TRBV6-6 and J usage is TRBJ2-1; perhaps TRBD1 as D (6 bases). Germline V gives CDR1 MNHNY, CDR2 SVGAGI (reference sequence). CDR3 length equals 14 residues. The V end was cut by 5 bases, the J end by 10 bases, with 18 bases between. CDR3 sequence reads: CASSDWTAPLEQFF. The CDR3 DNA is TGTGCCAGCAGTGATTGGACAGCCCCGTTGGAGCAGTTCTTC.

The chain joins TRBV6-2 or TRBV6-3 to TRBJ1-5; TRBD1 aligns across 7 bases. CDR3 length equals 18 residues. Unmatched junction bases numbered 14, after V lost 6 bases and J lost 0 bases. CDR1 MNHEY and CDR2 SVGEGT come from the germline V gene. This chain's CDR3 is CASSSRIWTGYSNQPQHF. The CDR3 DNA sequence: TGTGCCAGCAGCTCGCGAATCTGGACAGGCTATAGCAATCAGCCCCAGCATTTT.

The rearrangement links TRBV28 to TRBJ1-2; 7 bases line up with TRBD1. The V segment lost 4 bases and the J segment 4 bases; nucleotides outside the gene matches: 6. The CDR3 has 14 residues. The germline V gene encodes CDR1 MDHEN and CDR2 SYDVKM. Written as DNA, the CDR3 is TGTGCCAGCAGTTCTACGGACAGGAGCTATGGCTACACCTTC. Translation: CASSSTDRSYGYTF.